These 18 T cell receptor beta chains were all obtained from the same sample, sequenced in a study of blood T cells in healthy people across ages. For the second PCR, which ran for roughly 6 to 12 cycles, a sample-barcoded 5' primer and a J-beta primer mix were used. TCRdb analysed the 5' RACE reads with MiXCR anew, one entry per CDR3 protein. The sample has hundreds of thousands of distinct CDR3 sequences; approximately 50% are singletons. The sequencing sample was made of blood. The receptors come from a woman aged 55-69 years in good health.

The chain couples TRBV2 to TRBJ2-7; TRBD2 is a possible D gene (6 bases). CDR3 length: 15 residues. CDR1 is SNHLY and CDR2 is FYNNEI in the germline V gene. Trimming removed 4 bases at V and 7 bases at J, with 20 bases between. Here the CDR3 reads CASSGRSAGEDEQYF. The CDR3 coding sequence is TGTGCCAGCAGTGGACGAAGCGCTGGGGAGGATGAGCAGTACTTC. The full variable domain, with the rest looked up from reference TRBV2 and TRBJ2-7, is EPEVTQTPSHQVTQMGQEVILRCVPISNHLYFYWYRQILGQKVEFLVSFYNNEISEKSEIFDDQFSVERPDGSNFTLKIRSTKLEDSAMYFCASSGRSAGEDEQYFGPGTRLTVT.

This clonotype has a handful of counts. The chain links TRBV20-1 to TRBJ1-2; possible D gene TRBD1, 5 bases. V gave up 7 bases and J gave up 4 bases, with 13 bases separating them. The CDR3 is 12 residues long. The V gene's germline CDR1 is DFQATT and CDR2 SNEGSKA (reference sequence). This CDR3 is CSVLQGIYGYTF. Written as DNA, the CDR3 is TGCAGTGTCCTTCAGGGAATCTATGGCTACACCTTC.

The chain uses TRBV7-3 and TRBJ1-1; maybe TRBD1 (5 bases). Trimming took off 3 bases at V and 3 bases at J, with 11 bases between the two ends. The length of the CDR3 is 14 residues. Germline CDR1 is SGHTA and CDR2 is FQGTGA. The CDR3 nucleotides read TGTGCCAGCAGCTTTGTGGGGGGATACACTGAAGCTTTCTTT. Protein sequence: CASSFVGGYTEAFF.

Note on this clonotype: Germline and junction disagree at one end, which may indicate a read error. V gene TRBV11-2 combines with J gene TRBJ2-2, with a possible D match to TRBD2 (7 bases). This CDR3 has 15 residues. Germline CDR1 and CDR2: SGHAT and FQNNGV. In DNA, the CDR3 is TGTGCCAGCAGCCCTAAGGGGGGGTACACTGGGGAGCTGTTTTTT. Translating it yields CASSPKGGYTGELFF.

This chain joins TRBV5-1 and TRBJ2-1, with TRBD2 matching 10 bases. V gave up 3 bases and J gave up 6 bases; unmatched junction bases: 3. This CDR3 region has 14 residues. Germline V gives CDR1 SGHRS, CDR2 YFSETQ. The CDR3 DNA is TGCGCCAGCAGCTCGGGACTAGCGTTCAATGAGCAGTTCTTC. This sequence encodes CASSSGLAFNEQFF. Full variable domain (outside the CDR3, taken from reference TRBV5-1 and TRBJ2-1): KAGVTQTPRYLIKTRGQQVTLSCSPISGHRSVSWYQQTPGQGLQFLFEYFSETQRNKGNFPGRFSGRQFSNSRSEMNVSTLELGDSALYLCASSSGLAFNEQFFGPGTRLTVL.

The rearrangement uses TRBV7-2 and TRBJ1-6, with 12 bases that match TRBD1. CDR1 SGHTA and CDR2 FQGNSA come from the germline V gene. The CDR3 covers 17 residues. Trimming removed 1 base from V and 10 bases from J; junction bases left unmatched: 8. CDR3 nucleotide sequence: TGTGCCAGCAGCTTAGACAGGGGACAGGGGGCGCGATCACCCCTCCACTTT. Its translation: CASSLDRGQGARSPLHF.

This chain connects TRBV10-3 to TRBJ2-1, with TRBD2 matching 12 bases. V lost 3 bases, J lost 11 bases, and 11 bases stayed unmatched. Germline V lookup: CDR1 ENHRY, CDR2 SYGVKD. The CDR3 extends over 16 amino acids. Here the CDR3 reads CAISEGTSGQGNKQFF. DNA for the CDR3: TGTGCCATCAGTGAAGGGACTAGCGGGCAGGGGAATAAGCAGTTCTTC.

The chain employs TRBV24-1 and TRBJ2-5; D ambiguous. The CDR3 contains 13 residues. From germline, CDR1 is KGHDR and CDR2 SFDVKD. V was clipped by 6 bases and J by 1 base, with 8 bases between them. This CDR3 is CATSRVAQETQYF. CDR3 DNA sequence: TGTGCCACCAGTCGCGTCGCCCAAGAGACCCAGTACTTC.

The chain is built from TRBV20-1 and TRBJ2-1; D ambiguous. Germline CDR1 and CDR2: DFQATT and SNEGSKA (reference sequence). Trimming took 1 base from V and 15 from J, leaving 10 bases between them. The CDR3 spans 10 residues. The CDR3 protein is CSARVGRGFF. The CDR3 nucleotides read TGCAGTGCTAGAGTCGGCCGAGGGTTCTTC.

Remarks on this clonotype: The junction and the germline gene differ at one end; a read error may be behind it. The chain employs TRBV7-3 and TRBJ2-5; no reliable D call. Germline-derived CDR1 and CDR2 are SGHTA and FQGTGA. The CDR3 runs 14 residues. The CDR3 reads CAGSPTVSGETQYF. DNA for the CDR3: TGTGCCGGCAGCCCAACGGTGTCTGGAGAGACCCAGTACTTC. Variable domain in full (rest from reference TRBV7-3 and TRBJ2-5): GAGVSQTPSNKVTEKGKYVELRCDPISGHTALYWYRQSLGQGPEFLIYFQGTGAADDSGLPNDRFFAVRPEGSVSTLKIQRTERGDSAVYLCAGSPTVSGETQYFGPGTRLLVL.

A few counts support this clonotype. The J gene is TRBJ2-1, the V gene TRBV27, with 7 bases lining up with TRBD1. Germline CDR1 reads MNHEY; CDR2 reads SMNVEV (reference sequence). This CDR3 spans 15 amino acids. Trimming cost V 2 bases and J 3 bases; bases outside gene matches: 4. CDR3 loop: CASSLVSGGYNEQFF. For the CDR3, the DNA is TGTGCCAGCAGTTTAGTGTCAGGGGGCTACAATGAGCAGTTCTTC.

This CDR3 is CSARGATYQPQHF. For the CDR3, the DNA is TGCAGTGCTAGGGGCGCTACCTATCAGCCCCAGCATTTT. The chain links TRBV20-1 to TRBJ1-5; no definite D call. The CDR3 is made up of 13 amino acids. Germline V gene sequence: CDR1 DFQATT, CDR2 SNEGSKA (reference sequence). V dropped 3 bases and J dropped 5 bases, with 11 bases sitting between them.

The CDR3 loop reads CASSSTSGQQTQYF. CDR3 nucleotide sequence: TGTGCCAGTAGTAGCACTAGCGGGCAACAGACCCAGTACTTC. The chain carries TRBV19 and TRBJ2-7; TRBD2 agrees at 9 bases. The J call may be mistaken, given a closer DNA end match to TRBJ2-5. Germline CDR1 reads LNHDA; CDR2 reads SQIVND (reference sequence). The CDR3 is 14 amino acids.

The chain combines TRBV20-1 with TRBJ2-1; 7 nucleotides line up with TRBD2. The CDR3 contains 16 residues. The trim removed 3 bases at V and 8 bases at J, leaving 16 bases unmatched. Per germline, CDR1 DFQATT and CDR2 SNEGSKA (reference sequence). The CDR3 is CSASRGTPSGGDEQFF. The CDR3 bases are TGCAGTGCTAGCCGGGGGACTCCCAGTGGGGGGGATGAGCAGTTCTTC.

The gene calls are TRBV20-1 and TRBJ2-1; 11 nucleotides agree with TRBD2. The CDR3 spans 14 residues. Germline CDR1 reads DFQATT; CDR2 reads SNEGSKA (reference sequence). The CDR3 DNA reads TGCCGAGCCGAACGGACTAGCGGGTACAATGAGCAGTTCTTC. Its protein product is CRAERTSGYNEQFF.

This sequence joins TRBV2 and TRBJ1-5, with TRBD1 matching 7 bases. CDR1 and CDR2 (germline): SNHLY, FYNNEI. With 6 bases clipped from V and 3 bases from J, the junction kept 11 bases outside the gene matches. This CDR3 has 16 residues. CDR3 amino acids: CASSSYGTANNQPQHF. The DNA for the CDR3 is TGTGCCAGCAGCTCTTACGGGACAGCGAACAATCAGCCCCAGCATTTT. Drawing the rest from reference TRBV2 and TRBJ1-5, the complete variable domain is EPEVTQTPSHQVTQMGQEVILRCVPISNHLYFYWYRQILGQKVEFLVSFYNNEISEKSEIFDDQFSVERPDGSNFTLKIRSTKLEDSAMYFCASSSYGTANNQPQHFGDGTRLSIL.

This clonotype was counted between two and nine times. The chain employs TRBV27 and TRBJ2-1; TRBD2 matches at 14 bases. TRBJ2-7 explains the end of the DNA better; the J call may be wrong. This CDR3 contains 17 residues. The germline CDR1 and CDR2 sequences are MNHEY and SMNVEV (reference sequence). Here the CDR3 DNA reads TGTGCCAGCAGTTTTGATGGGACTAGCGGGAGCTACAATGAGCAGTACTTC. This translates into CASSFDGTSGSYNEQYF.

This chain uses TRBV7-2 with TRBJ2-7; 11 bases agree with TRBD2. Gene TRBJ2-1 matches the end of the DNA better, so the J call may be wrong. Germline CDR1 SGHTA, CDR2 FQGNSA. The CDR3 totals 15 residues. CDR3 in DNA: TGTGCCAGCAGTGCTAGCGGGGGGTACCTTTACAAGCAGTTCTTC. This encodes CASSASGGYLYKQFF.